The clone carrying this TCR beta chain came up many times. The data were obtained in a study of identical twins. Via MiXCR, TCRdb re-called the 5' RACE reads, giving one row per CDR3 protein. Altogether about 1.7 million distinct CDR3 sequences are present, about 32% being singletons, with the ten largest covering about 0.3%. Germline V gives CDR1 SQVTM, CDR2 ANQGSEA. The CDR3 contains 12 residues. V lost 3 bases and J 7 bases, leaving 11 bases between the germline ends. The rearrangement uses TRBV29-1 and TRBJ2-3; no clear D. The receptor was isolated from a newborn girl in good health. Input material: cord blood. CDR3 nucleotide sequence: TGCAGCGTTGAGTCTGTCCAGAATACGCAGTATTTT. It yields the protein CSVESVQNTQYF.